These T cell receptor beta chains were read from a single sample in a study of Ad26.COV2.S vaccination and SARS-CoV-2 variants. Data came from immunoSEQ multiplex PCR; TCRdb stores just in-frame clones and leaves some out. Seen here are approximately 500,000 clones, around 90% observed once, and the top ten hold roughly 13%. The sample was peripheral blood, taken in a trial of Ad26.COV2.S vaccine versus placebo. The receptors come from a person between 18 and 59 years old who received the Ad26.COV2.S COVID-19 vaccine or a placebo. Both conserved end residues are trimmed from each CDR3.

TRBJ1-4 | TRBV25-1 | ASSGRDRGFEKLF
TRBJ1-6 | TRBV7-2 | ASRPNLGDSDSPLH
TRBJ2-1 | TRBV27 | ASSFLGNEQF
TRBJ1-2 | TRBV5-4 | ASSSQTGPDYGYT
TRBJ1-1 | TRBV30 | AWSVTGGAEAF
TRBJ1-2 | TRBV2 | ASSVRIGGNGYT
TRBJ1-1 | TRBV5-4 | ASSLQGGNTEAF
TRBJ2-2 | TRBV7-9 | ASSFSRGSGSGELF
TRBJ2-5 | TRBV28 | ASSFHHGGTSGIWGQETQY
TRBJ2-2 | TRBV12-3/TRBV12-4 | ASSRTTGELF